The rows below give T cell receptor beta chains drawn from one sample of a study of CXCR3-negative and CXCR3-positive naive CD8 T cells. With the 5' RACE reads reprocessed, TCRdb shows one record per CDR3 protein and no DNA. The sample is made up of 130,000 or so distinct CDR3 sequences, and the top ten hold 0.45% to 0.55% of it. Sequenced sample: naive CXCR3- CD8+ T cells from blood. The source of these receptors is a human donor in good health. Some clones in this sample may be carry-over from other donors' samples. Each CDR3 is given with its conserved first and last residue. Fields, in order: CDR3 length, J gene, V gene, CDR3 protein.

len: 14
j_gene: TRBJ1-2
v_gene: TRBV12-3/TRBV12-4
CDR3aa: CASSPHWIGFGYTF

len: 14
j_gene: TRBJ2-7
v_gene: TRBV27
CDR3aa: CASSSLGTGYEQYF

len: 12
j_gene: TRBJ2-5
v_gene: TRBV4-1
CDR3aa: CASSQSQETQYF

len: 16
j_gene: TRBJ2-3
v_gene: TRBV21-1
CDR3aa: CASSKGRGPPLDTQYF

len: 16
j_gene: TRBJ2-1
v_gene: TRBV7-9
CDR3aa: CASSLGGSGDYNEQFF

len: 12
j_gene: TRBJ1-6
v_gene: TRBV7-9
CDR3aa: CASSGANSPLHF

len: 12
j_gene: TRBJ1-4
v_gene: TRBV25-1
CDR3aa: CASSDFNEKLFF

len: 14
j_gene: TRBJ1-1
v_gene: TRBV7-9
CDR3aa: CASSPIQGNTEAFF

len: 17
j_gene: TRBJ1-1
v_gene: TRBV27
CDR3aa: CASSSLTGGTMNTEAFF

len: 15
j_gene: TRBJ2-7
v_gene: TRBV20-1
CDR3aa: CSARDTDSALYEQYF

len: 16
j_gene: TRBJ1-2
v_gene: TRBV7-7
CDR3aa: CASSLGTGGFFGGYTF

len: 15
j_gene: TRBJ2-7
v_gene: TRBV21-1
CDR3aa: CASHYRPGDSYEQYF

len: 11
j_gene: TRBJ2-1
v_gene: TRBV29-1
CDR3aa: CSGVYAFEQFF